The clone carrying this T cell receptor beta chain has only a few counts. The antigen is undetermined. As every portion of the isolated RNA was reverse transcribed, the sequencing read expressed TCRB transcripts. Measured with immunoSEQ multiplex PCR; TCRdb has only the in-frame clones, and not every one. The table records approximately 400,000 clones, roughly 15% of them present only once. This sample is part of a study of beta chain features in type 1 diabetes. The wider study: Cell yields, gender and age were similar in healthy donors and patients. Whole-study findings and limits: For TCRB rearrangement, an influence of HLA type remained unresolved here.

Stem cell-like memory, regulatory, central memory and naive CD4+ cells were sorted via CD45RO/CCR7/CD25/CD127/CD95/CD27. Germline-derived CDR1 and CDR2 are GTSNPN and SVGIG (reference sequence). Losses at the gene ends were 0 bases for V and 2 bases for J; bases not matched to a gene: 4. CDR3 length: 16 residues. The sequence was collected from a woman younger than 35 in good health. Sequencing used naive CD4+ T cells from blood. The chain couples TRBV30 to TRBJ2-1; TRBD2 aligns across 10 bases. This CDR3 is CAWSVLSGRAYNEQFF. The CDR3, as DNA: TGTGCCTGGAGTGTCCTAAGCGGGAGGGCCTACAATGAGCAGTTCTTC.